The 24 T cell receptor beta chains reported below all come from one sample, sequenced in a study of metastatic and nonmetastatic thyroid tumors. All patients were untreated before thyroid surgery. TCRdb reprocessed the PCR reads via MiXCR. The table has about 52,000 clones, more than 15% seen once. What was sequenced was blood. Receptor source: a female donor with papillary thyroid cancer or a benign thyroid nodule (not recorded which). Some clones in this sample may be carry-over from other donors' samples.

There are a few counts of this clone. This chain links TRBV5-4 with TRBJ2-3, with D hard to call. The germline V gene encodes CDR1 SGHNT and CDR2 YYREEE (reference sequence). With 5 bases removed from V and 0 bases from J, the gap between germline ends came to 4 bases. This CDR3 comprises 12 residues. CDR3 sequence: CASSFSTDTQYF. The CDR3 DNA follows: TGTGCCAGCAGTTTCAGCACAGATACGCAGTATTTT. Combining the CDR3 with reference TRBV5-4 and TRBJ2-3 gives the whole variable domain ETGVTQSPTHLIKTRGQQVTLRCSSQSGHNTVSWYQQALGQGPQFIFQYYREEENGRGNFPPRFSGLQFPNYSSELNVNALELDDSALYLCASSFSTDTQYFGPGTRLTVL.

This clone has a count of ten or more. The chain couples TRBV19 to TRBJ2-7; D gene ambiguous. Germline loops: CDR1 LNHDA, CDR2 SQIVND (reference sequence). The CDR3 runs 13 residues. V was trimmed by 3 bases and J by 3 bases, leaving 9 bases between them. CDR3 region: CASSIQTSYEQYF. For the CDR3, the DNA is TGTGCCAGTAGTATTCAAACAAGCTACGAGCAGTACTTC.

In this sample, this clone turned up many times. The genes are TRBV30 and TRBJ1-2, with D possibly matching TRBD1 (5 bases). CDR1 is GTSNPN, CDR2 SVGIG, per germline (reference sequence). The CDR3 loop spans 15 amino acids. The ends were cut back, 1 base at V and 5 bases at J, with 17 bases in the middle. Written as DNA, the CDR3 is TGTGCCTGGAGTGACGACACAGGAGCGGATTATGGCTACACCTTC. It encodes CAWSDDTGADYGYTF.

This clone was seen at least ten times. The rearrangement joins TRBV3-1 to TRBJ2-1, with 13 bases aligning to TRBD2. V dropped 1 base and J dropped 4; count of bases not matched to a gene: 1. The CDR3 is 16 amino acids. CDR1 is LGHDT, CDR2 YNNKEL, per germline (reference sequence). The CDR3 sequence is CASSQATSGRYNEQFF. The DNA for the CDR3 is TGTGCCAGCAGCCAAGCGACTAGCGGGAGGTACAATGAGCAGTTCTTC.

There are many counts of this clone. The genes are TRBV9 and TRBJ2-5; 7 positions agree with TRBD2. The CDR3 loop spans 15 amino acids. Per the germline V gene, CDR1 is SGDLS and CDR2 is YYNGEE. The V segment lost 0 bases and the J segment 5 bases; nucleotides outside the gene matches: 7. The CDR3 region has the DNA TGTGCCAGCAGCGTAGGCGGGAGCGCGTGGGAGACCCAGTACTTC. Translation: CASSVGGSAWETQYF. The full variable domain, in which reference TRBV9 and TRBJ2-5 provide the parts outside the CDR3, is DSGVTQTPKHLITATGQRVTLRCSPRSGDLSVYWYQQSLDQGLQFLIQYYNGEERAKGNILERFSAQQFPDLHSELNLSSLELGDSALYFCASSVGGSAWETQYFGPGTRLLVL.

This clone was seen ten or more times. The chain is built from TRBV7-9 and TRBJ1-3, with TRBD1 matching over 8 bases. Germline loops: CDR1 SEHNR, CDR2 FQNEAQ (reference sequence). This CDR3 has 15 amino acids. V was pared by 5 bases and J by 0 bases, with 3 bases of the junction left unmatched. The CDR3 reads CASSRTGTSGNTIYF. The CDR3, as DNA: TGTGCCAGCAGCCGGACAGGGACCTCTGGAAACACCATATATTTT.

This clone was seen many times. This sequence joins TRBV20-1 and TRBJ1-6, with D possibly TRBD1 on 6 matching bases. The CDR3 totals 17 residues. Looked up from germline, CDR1 is DFQATT and CDR2 is SNEGSKA (reference sequence). V lost 3 bases, J lost 5 bases, and 20 bases lay in between. The CDR3 loop reads CSASPRGRLANNSPLHF. CDR3 nucleotides: TGCAGTGCTAGCCCCAGGGGAAGACTTGCGAATAATTCACCCCTCCACTTT.

The chain uses TRBV6-2 or TRBV6-3 and TRBJ2-6, with 8 bases identical to TRBD2. After removal of 2 bases from V and 2 bases from J, the junction contained 5 bases not matched to a gene. Germline assignment: CDR1 MNHEY and CDR2 SVGEGT. The CDR3 is made up of 17 amino acids. The CDR3 coding sequence is TGTGCCAGCAGTTACGCCCTCGGGGGGGCTGGGGCCAACGTCCTGACTTTC. Encoded protein: CASSYALGGAGANVLTF.

This clone turned up a few times. V and J are TRBV28 and TRBJ2-2; D gene ambiguous. Trimming took 8 bases from V and 1 from J, leaving 17 bases between them. The germline V gene has CDR1 MDHEN and CDR2 SYDVKM. The CDR3 is 16 residues long. The CDR3 region has the DNA TGTGCCAGCGCCCCCGGGTGTCTGTGGAACACCGGGGAGCTGTTTTTT. It encodes CASAPGCLWNTGELFF.

This clone has just a few counts. An end of the junction does not agree with germline; a read error may underlie this. V and J are TRBV2 and TRBJ2-1, with D unclear. CDR3 size: 15 residues. Germline V gives CDR1 SNHLY, CDR2 FYNNEI. Here the CDR3 DNA reads TGTGCCAGCATCCGAAGGGCCTATGAATACAGTGAGCAGTTCTTC. Its protein product is CASIRRAYEYSEQFF.

With regard to this clone: Relative to the germline gene, one junction end is altered; a read error may explain this. This chain connects TRBV7-9 to TRBJ1-2, with TRBD1 identical over 8 bases. The CDR3 runs to 15 residues. The V gene's germline CDR1 is SEHNR and CDR2 FQNEAQ (reference sequence). The CDR3 region is CASSSGQGGGYCYTF. CDR3 DNA: TGTGCCAGCAGCTCTGGACAGGGAGGTGGCTATTGCTACACCTTC.

This clone was recorded at least ten times. The V call is TRBV11-1, the J call TRBJ2-5, with 12 bases lining up with TRBD2. J lost 3 bases, V lost 1 base, and 9 bases had no gene match. This CDR3 region has 18 residues. Per the germline V gene, CDR1 is SGHAT and CDR2 is FQDESV (reference sequence). CDR3 nucleotide sequence: TGTGCCAGCAGCTTAGGGACTAGCGGGACTTGGGGAAAAGAGACCCAGTACTTC. Translated, it gives CASSLGTSGTWGKETQYF.

As for this clone: One end of the junction fails to match germline, which may point to a read error. The chain recombines TRBV27 with TRBJ2-7, with TRBD2 matching over 14 bases. Germline V gene lookup returns CDR1 MNHEY and CDR2 SMNVEV (reference sequence). This CDR3 is 15 amino acids long. This chain's CDR3 is CASILGTSGSVEQYF. Written as DNA, the CDR3 is TGTGCTAGCATCCTAGGGACTAGCGGGAGCGTAGAGCAGTACTTC.

This clone was detected ten times or more. The chain carries TRBV6-5 and TRBJ2-1, with TRBD2 identical over 7 bases. This CDR3 has 16 amino acids. J was trimmed by 1 base and V by 2 bases; bases with no gene match: 5. In germline, CDR1 is MNHEY, CDR2 SVGAGI. CDR3 DNA sequence: TGTGCCAGCAGTTACGACCTAGCGGAATCCTACAATGAGCAGTTCTTC. Its translation: CASSYDLAESYNEQFF.

This clone showed up many times. Other DNA sequences of this sample code for an identical CDR3. The gene calls are TRBV6-5 and TRBJ2-1; 9 positions agree with TRBD2. Germline trimming cut 0 bases from V and 4 bases from J; bases unmatched to any gene: 1. The CDR3 length is 15 residues. The germline V gene has CDR1 MNHEY and CDR2 SVGAGI. The CDR3: CASSYSSGGYNEQFF. Here the CDR3 DNA reads TGTGCCAGCAGTTACTCTAGCGGGGGTTACAATGAGCAGTTCTTC.

This clone showed up many times. The rearrangement joins TRBV20-1 to TRBJ2-1; D might be TRBD2 (5 bases). This CDR3 is built from 12 residues. Looked up from germline, CDR1 is DFQATT and CDR2 is SNEGSKA (reference sequence). V shed 5 bases and J shed 1 base, with 6 bases lying between them. In DNA, the CDR3 is TGCAGTGCTGGGGAGTCCTACAATGAGCAGTTCTTC. This gives the protein CSAGESYNEQFF.

This clone came up many times. The J gene is TRBJ1-5, the V gene TRBV28; TRBD1 matches at 7 bases. This CDR3 has 15 residues. J gave up 4 bases and V 5 bases, and 8 bases lay outside the gene matches. In germline, CDR1 is MDHEN, CDR2 SYDVKM. CDR3 DNA sequence: TGTGCCAGCAGTGAAGGGGGACAGAAAAATCAGCCCCAGCATTTT. Translating gives CASSEGGQKNQPQHF.

This clone was recorded many times. V gene TRBV6-1 combines with J gene TRBJ2-4; TRBD2 agrees at 9 bases. The junction had 3 bases not matched to a gene; V was cut back by 3 bases and J by 0 bases. Germline CDR1 and CDR2: MNHNS and SASEGT. CDR3 length: 16 residues. CDR3 in amino acids: CASSDRGRVAKNIQYF. The CDR3 nucleotides read TGTGCCAGCAGTGACCGCGGGAGGGTAGCCAAAAACATTCAGTACTTC.

Many counts were recorded for this clone. One base away lies a much larger clone, so this may be a sequencing read error. J is TRBJ2-3 and V is TRBV20-1, with 10 bases that match TRBD1. Losses at the gene ends were 7 bases for V and 3 bases for J; bases not matched to a gene: 10. Germline V gives CDR1 DFQATT, CDR2 SNEGSKA (reference sequence). The CDR3 consists of 15 residues. Written as DNA, the CDR3 is TGCAGTGATTATAGGCGGGACAGGGGTACAGATACGCAGTATTTT. Protein sequence: CSDYRRDRGTDTQYF.

This clone was detected many times. The V gene is TRBV10-3, the J gene TRBJ2-4, with TRBD2 matching 8 bases. Germline lookup yields CDR1 ENHRY and CDR2 SYGVKD. The V segment lost 0 bases and the J segment 0 bases; nucleotides outside the gene matches: 4. CDR3 length: 17 residues. The CDR3 sequence: CAISESEAGAAKNIQYF. DNA for the CDR3: TGTGCCATCAGTGAGTCAGAAGCGGGAGCAGCCAAAAACATTCAGTACTTC.

Comment on this clone: Possible read error: a much larger clone is one base away. The same CDR3 also results from other DNA sequences found in this sample. V gene TRBV20-1 combines with J gene TRBJ2-2; 13 positions match TRBD2. The CDR3 extends over 16 amino acids. V shed 1 base and J 8 bases; nucleotides not matched to a gene: 7. Germline CDR1 and CDR2: DFQATT and SNEGSKA (reference sequence). As DNA, the CDR3 is TGCAGTGCTAGAGGACTAGCGGGAGGACCGGGTGGGGAGCTGTTTTTT. This codes for CSARGLAGGPGGELFF.

The chain combines TRBV6-1 with TRBJ2-7, with 8 bases lining up with TRBD1. Germline loops: CDR1 MNHNS, CDR2 SASEGT. This CDR3 has 14 amino acids. The trim removed 6 bases at V and 3 bases at J, leaving 7 bases unmatched. The CDR3 bases are TGTGCCAGCAGCGACAGGGGTCTTGTCTACGAGCAGTACTTC. Translation gives CASSDRGLVYEQYF.

The chain has TRBV7-9 and TRBJ2-5; D gene ambiguous. This CDR3 is built from 14 residues. V shed 1 base and J shed 5 bases, with 11 bases lying between them. Germline V gene lookup returns CDR1 SEHNR and CDR2 FQNEAQ (reference sequence). The CDR3 reads CASSLEGRLETQYF. DNA of the CDR3: TGTGCCAGCAGCTTAGAGGGCAGACTTGAGACCCAGTACTTC.

This clone was observed at least ten times. The J gene is TRBJ1-6, the V gene TRBV3-1, with 7 bases aligning to TRBD1. V gave up 3 bases and J gave up 5 bases; unmatched junction bases: 10. Germline V lookup: CDR1 LGHDT, CDR2 YNNKEL (reference sequence). CDR3 size: 17 residues. The CDR3 coding sequence is TGTGCCAGCAGCCAGAACCTGGGAGGGGGCCATAATTCACCCCTCCACTTT. It specifies CASSQNLGGGHNSPLHF.